The sequence of this T cell receptor beta chain was determined in a study of prognosis after radiotherapy for stage I lung cancer. Template was genomic DNA; TCR beta CDR3 amplified in two multiplex PCR rounds. Primers were specific to each TRBV and TRBJ gene in first-round PCR. MiXCR was run by TCRdb on the multiplex PCR reads, yielding one entry per CDR3 protein. The sample consists of about 36,000 distinct CDR3 sequences, approximately 35% of them appearing once. As concerns this clonotype: A far bigger clonotype differs at one base, so this is likely a read error.

The sequence came from a donor aged 50 or older with non-small cell lung cancer. Here the sequenced sample was PBMCs, taken before or after stereotactic body radiation therapy (not recorded which).

In DNA, the CDR3 is TGTGCCAGCAGCGCGTCCGTGACAGGGGCAATCGAGCAGTACTTC. Its translation: CASSASVTGAIEQYF. V gene TRBV7-9 combines with J gene TRBJ2-7; 8 bases line up with TRBD1. Looked up from germline, CDR1 is SEHNR and CDR2 is FQNEAQ (reference sequence). V gave up 5 bases and J gave up 6 bases; unmatched junction bases: 12. This CDR3 is 15 amino acids long. Using reference TRBV7-9 and TRBJ2-7 for the parts outside the CDR3, the full variable domain is DTGVSQNPRHKITKRGQNVTFRCDPISEHNRLYWYRQTLGQGPEFLTYFQNEAQLEKSRLLSDRFSAERPKGSFSTLEIQRTEQGDSAMYLCASSASVTGAIEQYFGPGTRLTVT.